One sample yielded the 15 T cell receptor beta chains listed below, sequenced in a study of response to subunit inactivated influenza vaccine. MiXCR was run by TCRdb on the RT-PCR reads, yielding one entry per CDR3 protein. The sample lists over 400,000 distinct CDR3 sequences, 10% to 11% occurring once. The source material was PBMCs from blood, sampled 45 days after vaccination. All receptors derive from a man between 50 and 59 years old who received an inactivated influenza vaccine.

This clonotype has more than one count but fewer than ten. V is TRBV20-1 and J is TRBJ2-5, with 8 bases aligning to TRBD2. Germline assignment: CDR1 DFQATT and CDR2 SNEGSKA (reference sequence). The J segment lost 4 bases and the V segment lost 1 base, leaving 8 bases of the junction unmatched. The CDR3 contains 15 residues. The CDR3 sequence: CSARVRGGFLETQYF. The CDR3 DNA sequence: TGCAGTGCTAGAGTACGGGGGGGCTTTTTAGAGACCCAGTACTTC.

This clonotype has a count of ten or more. The chain carries TRBV7-2 and TRBJ2-7; weak D call: TRBD2 (7 bases). The V end was cut by 4 bases, the J end by 4 bases, with 11 bases between. Germline CDR1 reads SGHTA; CDR2 reads FQGNSA. CDR3 length equals 13 residues. The CDR3 region is CASSSRGAYEQYF. The CDR3 DNA is TGTGCCAGCAGCTCCCGGGGGGCGTACGAGCAGTACTTC. Using reference TRBV7-2 and TRBJ2-7 for the parts outside the CDR3, the full variable domain is GAGVSQSPSNKVTEKGKDVELRCDPISGHTALYWYRQSLGQGLEFLIYFQGNSAPDKSGLPSDRFSAERTGGSVSTLTIQRTQQEDSAVYLCASSSRGAYEQYFGPGTRLTVT.

This clonotype showed up just a few times. The chain has TRBV6-5 and TRBJ2-1; 7 bases are a match to TRBD1. The CDR3 is made up of 18 amino acids. Germline values: CDR1 MNHEY, CDR2 SVGAGI. The junction had 23 bases not matched to a gene; V was cut back by 0 bases and J by 15 bases. Here the CDR3 DNA reads TGTGCCAGCAGTTACTCCCCTGAGATCGGACGGACGGATCACAGGGGGTTCTTC. Encoded protein: CASSYSPEIGRTDHRGFF.

The rearrangement joins TRBV28 to TRBJ2-1; 9 bases line up with TRBD2. CDR1 and CDR2 (germline): MDHEN, SYDVKM. Trimming at V came to 3 bases and at J to 7 bases, leaving 7 bases not matched to a gene. This CDR3 is built from 15 residues. CDR3 residues: CASSLQREVANEQFF. The DNA of the CDR3 is TGTGCCAGCAGTTTGCAGCGGGAGGTAGCGAATGAGCAGTTCTTC.

The chain carries TRBV28 and TRBJ2-3; TRBD2 is a possible D gene (6 bases). V lost 2 bases and J 6 bases, leaving 12 bases between the germline ends. Per germline, CDR1 MDHEN and CDR2 SYDVKM. This CDR3 spans 14 amino acids. The DNA for the CDR3 is TGTGCCAGCAGTTTAGTCGGGAGTTCTGATACGCAGTATTTT. Amino acids: CASSLVGSSDTQYF.

This clonotype was detected ten times or more. The V call is TRBV12-3 or TRBV12-4, the J call TRBJ2-5; 10 bases are shared with TRBD2. This CDR3 spans 14 amino acids. Unmatched junction bases numbered 8, after V lost 8 bases and J lost 5 bases. The CDR3 nucleotides read TGTGCCAGCTCTAAAGCGGGAGGGGAGGAGACCCAGTACTTC. This gives the protein CASSKAGGEETQYF.

This clonotype was seen a handful of times. This chain connects TRBV20-1 to TRBJ2-7; D may be TRBD1 (5 bases). The CDR3 covers 13 residues. Germline CDR1 reads DFQATT; CDR2 reads SNEGSKA (reference sequence). With 5 bases removed from V and 6 bases from J, the gap between germline ends came to 17 bases. The CDR3 DNA reads as TGCAGTGCTCAAGCTGTGGCAGACAGCGAGCAGTACTTC. Translated: CSAQAVADSEQYF.

The chain uses TRBV5-1 and TRBJ2-5; TRBD1 or TRBD2 may be the D gene (6 bases each). Trimming stripped 1 base from V and 4 bases from J, with 11 bases between. The V gene's germline CDR1 is SGHRS and CDR2 YFSETQ. This CDR3 comprises 14 residues. The CDR3 coding sequence is TGCGCCAGCAGCTTGTTTGGGGGGCGAGAGACCCAGTACTTC. It yields the protein CASSLFGGRETQYF. Together with reference TRBV5-1 and TRBJ2-5, the CDR3 gives the full variable domain: KAGVTQTPRYLIKTRGQQVTLSCSPISGHRSVSWYQQTPGQGLQFLFEYFSETQRNKGNFPGRFSGRQFSNSRSEMNVSTLELGDSALYLCASSLFGGRETQYFGPGTRLLVL.

This clonotype was observed a handful of times. The rearrangement uses TRBV25-1 and TRBJ2-7; D gene ambiguous. Trimming left V 0 bases short and J 4 bases short, with 10 bases between. The CDR3 runs 14 residues. CDR1 and CDR2 (germline): MGHDK, SYGVNS. The CDR3 region is CASSEYNQVYEQYF. The CDR3 DNA sequence: TGTGCCAGCAGTGAATATAATCAGGTTTACGAGCAGTACTTC.

This clonotype occurred a few times. CDR3 amino acids: CASSVVAGPTGELFF. CDR3 nucleotides: TGTGCCAGCAGCGTAGTGGCGGGTCCCACCGGGGAGCTGTTTTTT. The chain combines TRBV9 with TRBJ2-2; a possible D gene is TRBD2 (5 bases). Germline lookup yields CDR1 SGDLS and CDR2 YYNGEE. The CDR3 has 15 residues. V dropped 0 bases and J dropped 4 bases, with 10 bases sitting between them.

This clonotype occurred a few times. V is TRBV4-2 and J is TRBJ2-3, with D perhaps matching TRBD2 (5 bases). This CDR3 comprises 15 residues. Trimming stripped 4 bases from V and 2 bases from J, with 13 bases between. CDR1 is LGHNA, CDR2 YNFKEQ, per germline. CDR3 residues: CASSRKTRDTDTQYF. The CDR3 DNA is TGTGCCAGCAGCCGGAAAACACGGGACACAGATACGCAGTATTTT.

This clonotype was seen a few times. This chain uses TRBV7-2 with TRBJ2-1; D unresolved. The V and J ends lost 1 base and 10 bases respectively, with 5 bases between them. There are 11 residues in the CDR3. Germline CDR1 is SGHTA and CDR2 is FQGNSA. The CDR3 is CASSLGWEQFF. The CDR3 DNA is TGTGCCAGCAGCTTAGGTTGGGAGCAGTTCTTC.

This clonotype turned up a few times. The rearrangement uses TRBV7-9 and TRBJ2-3; 9 bases agree with TRBD1. Germline CDR1 and CDR2: SEHNR and FQNEAQ (reference sequence). The CDR3 spans 17 residues. The V segment lost 3 bases and the J segment 4 bases; nucleotides outside the gene matches: 11. The CDR3, as DNA: TGTGCCAGCAGCTTCAACCCCGGGACAGGGTTTTCAGATACGCAGTATTTT. Amino acid sequence: CASSFNPGTGFSDTQYF. Full variable domain (outside the CDR3, taken from reference TRBV7-9 and TRBJ2-3): DTGVSQNPRHKITKRGQNVTFRCDPISEHNRLYWYRQTLGQGPEFLTYFQNEAQLEKSRLLSDRFSAERPKGSFSTLEIQRTEQGDSAMYLCASSFNPGTGFSDTQYFGPGTRLTVL.

At least ten counts were recorded for this clonotype. Sequence at one end of the junction differs from germline and may be a read error. The rearrangement uses TRBV6-6 and TRBJ2-1; D unclear. Germline V CDR1 and CDR2: MNHNY, SVGAGI (reference sequence). This CDR3 has 12 amino acids. The CDR3 here is CAITAGYTPLIF. DNA for the CDR3: TGTGCCATTACAGCCGGGTATACCCCACTAATCTTC.

This clonotype was seen only a few times. The DNA for the CDR3 is TGCAGTGCTAGAAGGCGGGAGAGGCCGAACACCGGGGAGCTGTTTTTT. Residues: CSARRRERPNTGELFF. This chain uses TRBV20-1 with TRBJ2-2; TRBD2 matches at 7 bases. From germline, CDR1 is DFQATT and CDR2 SNEGSKA (reference sequence). Trimming removed 2 bases from V and 0 bases from J; junction bases left unmatched: 6. The CDR3 has 16 amino acids.